These 10 T cell receptor beta chains were all obtained from the same sample, sequenced in a study of shared clonotypes between healthy human individuals. Sequencing used immunoSEQ multiplex PCR; TCRdb keeps in-frame clones, though not all of them. The sample has approximately 2.3 million clones, 93% seen once; the top ten hold about 0.39%. Sequencing input: naive CD4+ T cells from PBMCs. Documented subset: CD45RA+ positively selected. The receptors derive from a man aged 18 to 30 in good health. Some clones in this sample may be carry-over from other donors' samples.

The V and J genes are TRBV7-8 and TRBJ2-7, with D perhaps being TRBD1 or TRBD2 (6 bases each). Trimming left V 6 bases short and J 7 bases short, with 19 bases between. Germline loops: CDR1 SGHVS, CDR2 FQNEAQ. The CDR3 extends over 14 amino acids. The CDR3 nucleotides are TGTGCCAGCAGTCCCCGGGGGCATTCTATAGAGCAGTACTTC. Protein sequence: CASSPRGHSIEQYF.

The V gene is TRBV7-2, the J gene TRBJ2-3; D gene unclear. The CDR3 spans 12 residues. CDR1 and CDR2 from the germline V gene are SGHTA and FQGNSA. V dropped 1 base and J dropped 5 bases, with 4 bases sitting between them. The CDR3 here is CASSLVIDTQYF. Here the CDR3 DNA reads TGTGCCAGCAGCTTAGTTATAGATACGCAGTATTTT.

The V and J genes are TRBV7-3 and TRBJ2-7, with 9 positions matching TRBD2. This CDR3 region has 14 residues. V gave up 5 bases and J gave up 5 bases; unmatched junction bases: 7. Germline V gives CDR1 SGHTA, CDR2 FQGTGA. The CDR3 region is CASSPGTSSDEQYF. For the CDR3, the DNA is TGTGCCAGCAGCCCTGGGACTAGCAGCGACGAGCAGTACTTC. Using reference TRBV7-3 and TRBJ2-7 for the parts outside the CDR3, the full variable domain is GAGVSQTPSNKVTEKGKYVELRCDPISGHTALYWYRQSLGQGPEFLIYFQGTGAADDSGLPNDRFFAVRPEGSVSTLKIQRTERGDSAVYLCASSPGTSSDEQYFGPGTRLTVT.

This clone was detected once. The chain combines TRBV28 with TRBJ2-7; D is possibly TRBD2 (6 bases). V was cut by 3 bases and J by 2 bases, with 11 bases left in between. The CDR3 consists of 14 residues. Germline lookup yields CDR1 MDHEN and CDR2 SYDVKM. The CDR3 protein is CASSFIGEAYEQYF. In nucleotides, the CDR3 is TGTGCCAGCAGTTTTATCGGGGAGGCCTACGAGCAGTACTTC. The variable domain in full, completed from reference TRBV28 and TRBJ2-7, reads DVKVTQSSRYLVKRTGEKVFLECVQDMDHENMFWYRQDPGLGLRLIYFSYDVKMKEKGDIPEGYSVSREKKERFSLILESASTNQTSMYLCASSFIGEAYEQYFGPGTRLTVT.

This clone has a handful of counts. The genes are TRBV5-1 and TRBJ1-2, with D maybe TRBD1 (6 bases). V lost 0 bases, J lost 4 bases, and 13 bases lay in between. Germline assignment: CDR1 SGHRS and CDR2 YFSETQ. The CDR3 spans 15 residues. The CDR3: CASSLGTANIYGYTF. CDR3 sequence (DNA): TGCGCCAGCAGCTTGGGGACAGCCAATATCTATGGCTACACCTTC.

The chain employs TRBV6-5 and TRBJ2-1; 10 bases line up with TRBD1. The CDR3 has 15 residues. J lost 10 bases, V lost 6 bases, and 12 bases had no gene match. Germline V CDR1 and CDR2: MNHEY, SVGAGI. This chain's CDR3 is CASRRDRGPSGEQFF. The DNA of the CDR3 is TGTGCCAGCAGACGAGACAGGGGGCCTAGCGGGGAGCAGTTCTTC.

The V call is TRBV6-6, the J call TRBJ1-1, with TRBD1 as a possible D gene (5 bases). Germline CDR1 MNHNY, CDR2 SVGAGI (reference sequence). The CDR3 consists of 14 residues. V was pared by 5 bases and J by 6 bases, with 16 bases between. CDR3 DNA sequence: TGTGCCAGCAGTCCCCTCGAGGGGATATCTGAAGCTTTCTTT. It specifies CASSPLEGISEAFF.

This chain uses TRBV2 with TRBJ2-7; TRBD1 is a possible D gene (6 bases). Germline V lookup: CDR1 SNHLY, CDR2 FYNNEI. V lost 6 bases and J 9 bases, leaving 24 bases between the germline ends. The CDR3 loop spans 15 amino acids. The CDR3 DNA is TGTGCCAGCAGCCCCGAGGGGGATTTTCTTATAGGGCAGTACTTC. This codes for CASSPEGDFLIGQYF.

This chain connects TRBV5-5 to TRBJ2-5; possible D gene TRBD2, 6 bases. The V and J ends lost 0 bases and 5 bases respectively, with 17 bases between them. The CDR3 consists of 16 residues. Germline values: CDR1 SGHKS, CDR2 YYEKEE (reference sequence). This chain's CDR3 is CASSLVGGTQRETQYF. The CDR3, as DNA: TGTGCCAGCAGCTTGGTGGGGGGTACCCAACGGGAGACCCAGTACTTC.

The rearrangement links TRBV5-1 to TRBJ2-7, with D perhaps TRBD1 (5 bases). CDR3 size: 13 residues. Trimming took 0 bases from V and 5 from J, leaving 9 bases between them. Germline loops: CDR1 SGHRS, CDR2 YFSETQ. The CDR3 DNA reads as TGCGCCAGCAGCTTGGGTGGGGCCAACGAGCAGTACTTC. This encodes CASSLGGANEQYF.